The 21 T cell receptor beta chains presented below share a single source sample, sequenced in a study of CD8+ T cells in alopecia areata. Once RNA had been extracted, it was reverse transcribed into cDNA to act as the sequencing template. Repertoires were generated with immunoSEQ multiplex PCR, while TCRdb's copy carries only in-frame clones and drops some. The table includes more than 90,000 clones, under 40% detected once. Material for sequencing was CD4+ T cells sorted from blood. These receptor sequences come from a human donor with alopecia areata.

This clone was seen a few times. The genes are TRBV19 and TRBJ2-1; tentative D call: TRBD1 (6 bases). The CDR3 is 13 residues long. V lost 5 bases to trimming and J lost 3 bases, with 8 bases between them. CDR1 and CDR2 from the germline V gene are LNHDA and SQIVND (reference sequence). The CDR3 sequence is CASSLGHYNEQFF. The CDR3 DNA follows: TGTGCCAGTAGTCTGGGACACTACAATGAGCAGTTCTTC.

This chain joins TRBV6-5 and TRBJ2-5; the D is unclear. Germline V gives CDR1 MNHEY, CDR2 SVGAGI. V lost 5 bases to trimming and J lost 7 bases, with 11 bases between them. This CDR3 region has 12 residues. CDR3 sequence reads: CASSVGRGTQYF. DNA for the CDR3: TGTGCCAGCAGTGTTGGCCGCGGGACCCAGTACTTC.

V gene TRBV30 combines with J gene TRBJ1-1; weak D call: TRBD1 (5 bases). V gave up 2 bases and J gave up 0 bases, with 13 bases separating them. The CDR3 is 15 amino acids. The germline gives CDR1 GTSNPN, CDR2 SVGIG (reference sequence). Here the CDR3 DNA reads TGTGCCTGGAGTCCCCAGAAGGGGATGAACACTGAAGCTTTCTTT. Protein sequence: CAWSPQKGMNTEAFF.

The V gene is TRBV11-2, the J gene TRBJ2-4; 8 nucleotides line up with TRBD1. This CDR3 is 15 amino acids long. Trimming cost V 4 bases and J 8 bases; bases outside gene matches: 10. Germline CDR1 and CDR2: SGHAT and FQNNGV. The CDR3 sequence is CASSSTAGGGDIQYF. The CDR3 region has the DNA TGTGCCAGCAGCTCCACAGCAGGGGGCGGGGACATTCAGTACTTC.

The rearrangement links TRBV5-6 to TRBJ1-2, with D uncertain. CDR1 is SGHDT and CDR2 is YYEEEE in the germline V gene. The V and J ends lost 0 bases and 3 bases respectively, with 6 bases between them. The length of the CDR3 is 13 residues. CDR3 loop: CASSLEADYGYTF. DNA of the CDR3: TGTGCCAGCAGCTTGGAGGCAGACTATGGCTACACCTTC.

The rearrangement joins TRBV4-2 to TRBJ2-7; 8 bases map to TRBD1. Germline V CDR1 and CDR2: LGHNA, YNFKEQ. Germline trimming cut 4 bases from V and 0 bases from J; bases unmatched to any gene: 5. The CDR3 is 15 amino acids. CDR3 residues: CASSRGQGDSYEQYF. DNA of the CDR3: TGTGCCAGCAGCCGAGGACAGGGCGACTCCTACGAGCAGTACTTC.

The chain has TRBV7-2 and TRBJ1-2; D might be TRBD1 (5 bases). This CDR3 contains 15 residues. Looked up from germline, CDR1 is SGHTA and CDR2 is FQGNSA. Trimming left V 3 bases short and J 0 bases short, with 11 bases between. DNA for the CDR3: TGTGCCAGCAGCTTCCGGGGAGGGGCTAACTATGGCTACACCTTC. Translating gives CASSFRGGANYGYTF.

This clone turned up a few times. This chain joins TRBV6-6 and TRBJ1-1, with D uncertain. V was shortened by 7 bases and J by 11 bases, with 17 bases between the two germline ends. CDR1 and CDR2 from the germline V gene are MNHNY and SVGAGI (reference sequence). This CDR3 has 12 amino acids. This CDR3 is CASTSTVGAAFF. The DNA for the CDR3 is TGTGCCAGCACCTCTACGGTAGGAGCGGCTTTCTTT.

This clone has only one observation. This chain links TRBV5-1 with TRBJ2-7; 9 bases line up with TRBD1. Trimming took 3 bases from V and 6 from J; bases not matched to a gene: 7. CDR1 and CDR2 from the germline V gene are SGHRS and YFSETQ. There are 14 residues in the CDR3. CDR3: CASSYGTGRTEQYF. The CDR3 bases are TGCGCCAGCAGCTACGGGACAGGGAGAACCGAGCAGTACTTC. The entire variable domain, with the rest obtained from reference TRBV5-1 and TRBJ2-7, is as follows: KAGVTQTPRYLIKTRGQQVTLSCSPISGHRSVSWYQQTPGQGLQFLFEYFSETQRNKGNFPGRFSGRQFSNSRSEMNVSTLELGDSALYLCASSYGTGRTEQYFGPGTRLTVT.

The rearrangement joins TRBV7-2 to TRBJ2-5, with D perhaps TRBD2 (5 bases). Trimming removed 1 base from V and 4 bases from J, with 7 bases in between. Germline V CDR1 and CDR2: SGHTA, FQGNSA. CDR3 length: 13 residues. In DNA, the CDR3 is TGTGCCAGCAGCTTAGGCAGCGGAGAGACCCAGTACTTC. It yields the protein CASSLGSGETQYF.

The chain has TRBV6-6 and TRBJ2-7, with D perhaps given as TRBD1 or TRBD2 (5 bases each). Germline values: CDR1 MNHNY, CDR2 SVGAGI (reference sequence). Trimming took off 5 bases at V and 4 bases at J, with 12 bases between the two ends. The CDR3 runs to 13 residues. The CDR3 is CASSTTGQYEQYF. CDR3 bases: TGTGCCAGCAGTACCACGGGGCAGTACGAGCAGTACTTC.

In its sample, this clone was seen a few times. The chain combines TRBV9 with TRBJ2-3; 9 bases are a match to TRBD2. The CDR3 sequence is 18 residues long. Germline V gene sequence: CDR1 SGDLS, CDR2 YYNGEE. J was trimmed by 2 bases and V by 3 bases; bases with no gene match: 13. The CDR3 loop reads CASSAHPASGTLTDTQYF. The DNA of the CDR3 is TGTGCCAGCAGCGCCCACCCCGCTAGCGGGACGCTCACAGATACGCAGTATTTT.

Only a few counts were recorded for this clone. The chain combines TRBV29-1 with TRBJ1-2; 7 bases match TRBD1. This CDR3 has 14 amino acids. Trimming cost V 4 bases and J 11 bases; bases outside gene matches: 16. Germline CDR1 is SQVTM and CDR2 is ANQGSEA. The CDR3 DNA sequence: TGCAGCGTTGGGGAGAAAGGATGGGACAGAGGGTACACCTTC. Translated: CSVGEKGWDRGYTF. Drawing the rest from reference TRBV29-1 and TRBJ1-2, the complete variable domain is SAVISQKPSRDICQRGTSLTIQCQVDSQVTMMFWYRQQPGQSLTLIATANQGSEATYESGFVIDKFPISRPNLTFSTLTVSNMSPEDSSIYLCSVGEKGWDRGYTFGSGTRLTVV.

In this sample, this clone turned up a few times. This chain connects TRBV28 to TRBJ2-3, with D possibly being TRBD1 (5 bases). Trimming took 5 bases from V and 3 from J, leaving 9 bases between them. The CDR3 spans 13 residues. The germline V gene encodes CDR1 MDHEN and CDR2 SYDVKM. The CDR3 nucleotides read TGTGCCAGCAGTACCCCAGGGACAGATACGCAGTATTTT. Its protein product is CASSTPGTDTQYF.

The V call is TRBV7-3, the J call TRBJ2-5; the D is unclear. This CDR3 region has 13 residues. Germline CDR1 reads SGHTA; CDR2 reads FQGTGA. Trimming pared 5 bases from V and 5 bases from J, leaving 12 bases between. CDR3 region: CASSLTIRETQYF. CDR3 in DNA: TGTGCCAGCAGCCTGACAATACGGGAGACCCAGTACTTC. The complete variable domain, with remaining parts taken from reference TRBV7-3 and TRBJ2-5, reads GAGVSQTPSNKVTEKGKYVELRCDPISGHTALYWYRQSLGQGPEFLIYFQGTGAADDSGLPNDRFFAVRPEGSVSTLKIQRTERGDSAVYLCASSLTIRETQYFGPGTRLLVL.

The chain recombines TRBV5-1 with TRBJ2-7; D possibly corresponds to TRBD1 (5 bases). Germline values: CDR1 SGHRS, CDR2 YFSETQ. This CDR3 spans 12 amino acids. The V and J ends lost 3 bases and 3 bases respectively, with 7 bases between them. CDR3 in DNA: TGCGCCAGCAGCTCGGACAACTACGAGCAGTACTTC. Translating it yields CASSSDNYEQYF.

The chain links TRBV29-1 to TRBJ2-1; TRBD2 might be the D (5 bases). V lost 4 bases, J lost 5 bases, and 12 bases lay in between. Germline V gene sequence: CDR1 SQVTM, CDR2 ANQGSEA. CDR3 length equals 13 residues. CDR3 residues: CSVAKRVDNEQFF. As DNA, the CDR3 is TGCAGCGTTGCGAAGAGGGTTGACAATGAGCAGTTCTTC.

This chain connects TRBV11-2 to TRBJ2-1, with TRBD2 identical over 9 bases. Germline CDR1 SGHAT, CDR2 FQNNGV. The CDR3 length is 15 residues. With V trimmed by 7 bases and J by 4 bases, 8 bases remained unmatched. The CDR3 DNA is TGTGCCAGCACCGAACTAGCGGGTACATACAATGAGCAGTTCTTC. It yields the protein CASTELAGTYNEQFF.

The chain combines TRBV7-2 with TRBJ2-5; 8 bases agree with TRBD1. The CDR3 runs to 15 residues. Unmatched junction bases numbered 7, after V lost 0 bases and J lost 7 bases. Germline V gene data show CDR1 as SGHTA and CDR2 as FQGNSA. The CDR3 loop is CASSLAGTGRGTQYF. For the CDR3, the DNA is TGTGCCAGCAGCTTAGCGGGGACAGGTCGCGGGACCCAGTACTTC.

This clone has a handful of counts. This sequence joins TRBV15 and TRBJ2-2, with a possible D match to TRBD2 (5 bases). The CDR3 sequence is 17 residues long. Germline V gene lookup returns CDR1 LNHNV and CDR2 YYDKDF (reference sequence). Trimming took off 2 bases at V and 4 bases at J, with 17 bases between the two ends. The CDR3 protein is CATSRSNRGSSTGELFF. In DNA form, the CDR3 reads TGTGCCACCAGCAGATCCAATCGAGGGTCAAGCACCGGGGAGCTGTTTTTT. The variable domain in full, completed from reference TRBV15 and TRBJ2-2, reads DAMVIQNPRYQVTQFGKPVTLSCSQTLNHNVMYWYQQKSSQAPKLLFHYYDKDFNNEADTPDNFQSRRPNTSFCFLDIRSPGLGDTAMYLCATSRSNRGSSTGELFFGEGSRLTVL.

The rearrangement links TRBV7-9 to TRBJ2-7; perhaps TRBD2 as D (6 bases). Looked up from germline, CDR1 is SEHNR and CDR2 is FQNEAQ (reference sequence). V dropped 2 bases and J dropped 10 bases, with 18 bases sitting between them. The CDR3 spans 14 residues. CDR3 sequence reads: CASSLTGTPGDQYF. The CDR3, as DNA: TGTGCCAGCAGCTTAACGGGAACACCGGGGGATCAGTACTTC.